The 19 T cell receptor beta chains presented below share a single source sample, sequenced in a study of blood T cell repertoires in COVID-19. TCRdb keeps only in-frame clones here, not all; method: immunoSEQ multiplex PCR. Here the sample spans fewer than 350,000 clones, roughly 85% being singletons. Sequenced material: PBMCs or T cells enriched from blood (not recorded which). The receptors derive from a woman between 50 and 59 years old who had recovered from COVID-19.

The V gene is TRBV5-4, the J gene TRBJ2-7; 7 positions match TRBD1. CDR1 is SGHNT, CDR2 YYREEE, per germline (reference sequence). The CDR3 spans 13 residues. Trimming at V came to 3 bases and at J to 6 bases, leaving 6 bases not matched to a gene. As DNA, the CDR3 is TGTGCCAGCAGCTACGACAGGGATAGCGAGCAGTACTTC. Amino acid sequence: CASSYDRDSEQYF. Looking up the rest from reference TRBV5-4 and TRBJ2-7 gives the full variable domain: ETGVTQSPTHLIKTRGQQVTLRCSSQSGHNTVSWYQQALGQGPQFIFQYYREEENGRGNFPPRFSGLQFPNYSSELNVNALELDDSALYLCASSYDRDSEQYFGPGTRLTVT.

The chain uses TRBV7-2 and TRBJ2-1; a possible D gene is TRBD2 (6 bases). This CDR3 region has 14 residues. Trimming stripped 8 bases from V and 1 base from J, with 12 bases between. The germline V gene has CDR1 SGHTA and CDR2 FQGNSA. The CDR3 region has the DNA TGTGCCAGCGGGGTGACTAGGTCCTACAATGAGCAGTTCTTC. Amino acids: CASGVTRSYNEQFF.

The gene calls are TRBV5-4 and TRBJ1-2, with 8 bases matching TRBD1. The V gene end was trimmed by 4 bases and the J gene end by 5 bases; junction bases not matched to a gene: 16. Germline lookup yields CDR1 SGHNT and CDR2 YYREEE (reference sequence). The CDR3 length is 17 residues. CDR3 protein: CASSARAPGDRWYGYTF. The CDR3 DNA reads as TGTGCCAGCAGCGCTCGGGCGCCCGGGGACAGGTGGTATGGCTACACCTTC.

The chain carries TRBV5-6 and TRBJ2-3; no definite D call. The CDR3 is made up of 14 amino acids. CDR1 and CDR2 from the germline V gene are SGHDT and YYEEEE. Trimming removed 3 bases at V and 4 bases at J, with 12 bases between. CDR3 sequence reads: CASSYFSVPDTQYF. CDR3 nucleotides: TGTGCCAGCAGCTATTTTTCGGTGCCAGATACGCAGTATTTT.

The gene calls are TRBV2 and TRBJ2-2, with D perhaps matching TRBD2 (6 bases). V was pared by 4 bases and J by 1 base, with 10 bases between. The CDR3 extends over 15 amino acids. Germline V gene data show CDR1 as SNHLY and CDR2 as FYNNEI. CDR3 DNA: TGTGCCAGCAGTGGGGCCGGGGGGAACACCGGGGAGCTGTTTTTT. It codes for CASSGAGGNTGELFF.

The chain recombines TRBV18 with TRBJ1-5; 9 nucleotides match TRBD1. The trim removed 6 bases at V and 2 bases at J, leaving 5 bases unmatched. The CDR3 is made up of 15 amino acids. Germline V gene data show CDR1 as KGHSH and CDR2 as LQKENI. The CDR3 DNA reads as TGTGCCAGCTCGTGGACAGGGGCCCGCAATCAGCCCCAGCATTTT. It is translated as CASSWTGARNQPQHF.

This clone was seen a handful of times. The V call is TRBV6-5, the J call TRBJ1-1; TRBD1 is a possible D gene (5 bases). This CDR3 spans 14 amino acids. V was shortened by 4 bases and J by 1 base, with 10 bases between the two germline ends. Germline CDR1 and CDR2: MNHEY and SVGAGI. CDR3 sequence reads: CASSSPRENTEAFF. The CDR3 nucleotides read TGTGCCAGCAGTTCACCCAGGGAGAACACTGAAGCTTTCTTT.

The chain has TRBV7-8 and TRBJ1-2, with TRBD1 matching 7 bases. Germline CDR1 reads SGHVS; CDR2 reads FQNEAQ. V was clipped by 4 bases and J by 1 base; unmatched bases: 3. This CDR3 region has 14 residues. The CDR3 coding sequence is TGTGCCAGCAGCTCTTCAGGGGGTAACTATGGCTACACCTTC. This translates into CASSSSGGNYGYTF.

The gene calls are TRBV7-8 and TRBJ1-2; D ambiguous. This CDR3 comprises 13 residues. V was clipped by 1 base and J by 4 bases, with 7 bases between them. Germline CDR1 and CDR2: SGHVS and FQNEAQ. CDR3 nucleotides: TGTGCCAGCAGCTTAGGCAGGCGCTATGGCTACACCTTC. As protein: CASSLGRRYGYTF.

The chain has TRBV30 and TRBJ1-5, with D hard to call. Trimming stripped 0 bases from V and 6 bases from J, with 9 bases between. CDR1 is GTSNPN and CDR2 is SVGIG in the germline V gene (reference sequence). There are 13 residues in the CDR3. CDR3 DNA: TGTGCCTGGAGTGTACTACCCGGTCAGCCCCAGCATTTT. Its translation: CAWSVLPGQPQHF.

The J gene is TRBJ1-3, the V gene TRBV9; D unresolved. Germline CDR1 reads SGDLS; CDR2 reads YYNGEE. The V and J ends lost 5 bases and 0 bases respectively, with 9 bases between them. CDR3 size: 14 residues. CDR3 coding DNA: TGTGCCAGCAGAGCAGAGGCCTCTGGAAACACCATATATTTT. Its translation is CASRAEASGNTIYF. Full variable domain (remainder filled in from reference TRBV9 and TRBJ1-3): DSGVTQTPKHLITATGQRVTLRCSPRSGDLSVYWYQQSLDQGLQFLIQYYNGEERAKGNILERFSAQQFPDLHSELNLSSLELGDSALYFCASRAEASGNTIYFGEGSWLTVV.

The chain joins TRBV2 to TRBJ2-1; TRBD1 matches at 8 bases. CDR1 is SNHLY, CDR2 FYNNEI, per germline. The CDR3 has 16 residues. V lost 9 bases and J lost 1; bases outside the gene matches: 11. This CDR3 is CARETGAKSSYNEQFF. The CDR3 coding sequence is TGTGCCAGGGAGACAGGGGCCAAGAGTTCCTACAATGAGCAGTTCTTC.

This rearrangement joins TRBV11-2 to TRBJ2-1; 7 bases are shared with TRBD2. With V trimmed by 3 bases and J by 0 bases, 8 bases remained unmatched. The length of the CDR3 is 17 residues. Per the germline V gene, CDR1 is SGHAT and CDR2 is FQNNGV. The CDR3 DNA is TGTGCCAGCAGCTTCTTACGGGGAGGGAGCTCCTACAATGAGCAGTTCTTC. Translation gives CASSFLRGGSSYNEQFF.

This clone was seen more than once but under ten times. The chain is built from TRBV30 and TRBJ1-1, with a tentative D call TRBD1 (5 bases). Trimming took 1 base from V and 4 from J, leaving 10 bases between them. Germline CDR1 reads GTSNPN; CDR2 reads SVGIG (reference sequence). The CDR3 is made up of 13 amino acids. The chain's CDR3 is CAWSGSGGTEAFF. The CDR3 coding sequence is TGTGCCTGGAGTGGGTCGGGGGGCACTGAAGCTTTCTTT. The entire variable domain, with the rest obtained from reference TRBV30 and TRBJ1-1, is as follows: SQTIHQWPATLVQPVGSPLSLECTVEGTSNPNLYWYRQAAGRGLQLLFYSVGIGQISSEVPQNLSASRPQDRQFILSSKKLLLSDSGFYLCAWSGSGGTEAFFGQGTRLTVV.

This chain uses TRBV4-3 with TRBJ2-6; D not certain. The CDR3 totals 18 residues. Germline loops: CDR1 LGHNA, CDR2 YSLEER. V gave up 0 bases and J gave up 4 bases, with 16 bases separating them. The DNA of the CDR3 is TGCGCCAGCAGCCAAGACTTTGGGCAAACGTACGGGGCCAACGTCCTGACTTTC. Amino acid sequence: CASSQDFGQTYGANVLTF.

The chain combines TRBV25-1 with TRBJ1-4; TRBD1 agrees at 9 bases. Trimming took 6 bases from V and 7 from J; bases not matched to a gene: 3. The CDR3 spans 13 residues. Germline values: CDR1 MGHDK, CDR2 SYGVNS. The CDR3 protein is CASRDRGGEKLFF. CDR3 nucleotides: TGTGCCAGCAGGGACAGGGGCGGTGAAAAACTGTTTTTT.

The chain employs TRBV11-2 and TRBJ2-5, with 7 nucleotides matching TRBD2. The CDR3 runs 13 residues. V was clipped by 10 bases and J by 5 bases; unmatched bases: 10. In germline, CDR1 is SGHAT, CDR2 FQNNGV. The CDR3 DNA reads TGTGCCATCCGCCTGGGGGGGTGGGAGACCCAGTACTTC. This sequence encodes CAIRLGGWETQYF.

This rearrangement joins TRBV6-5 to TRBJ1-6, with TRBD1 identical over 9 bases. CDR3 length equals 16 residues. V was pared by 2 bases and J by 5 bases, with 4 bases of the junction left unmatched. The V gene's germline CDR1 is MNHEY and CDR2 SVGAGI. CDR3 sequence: CASSYRGQGNNSPLHF. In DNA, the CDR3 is TGTGCCAGCAGTTACCGGGGACAGGGTAATAATTCACCCCTCCACTTT.

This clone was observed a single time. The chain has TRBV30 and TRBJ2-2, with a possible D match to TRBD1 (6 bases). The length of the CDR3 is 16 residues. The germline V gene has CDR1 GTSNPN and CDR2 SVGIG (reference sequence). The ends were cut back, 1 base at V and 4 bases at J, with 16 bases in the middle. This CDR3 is CAWSAWSGATTGELFF. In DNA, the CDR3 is TGTGCCTGGAGTGCTTGGTCAGGGGCGACCACCGGGGAGCTGTTTTTT.